This T cell receptor (beta chain) was sequenced for a study of shared clonotypes between healthy human individuals. Study as a whole: Plates per donor: three CD4 naive, three CD4 memory, two CD8 naive, one CD8 memory.

At the deep level, the assay was run. Some clones are missing from TCRdb's copy, which holds only in-frame ones; the method was immunoSEQ multiplex PCR. The table includes 2 million to 3 million clones, 93% detected once. As concerns this clone: The same CDR3 is also encoded by other DNA sequences in this sample.

The study drew all its donors from Caucasian adults living in Nashville, Tennessee. Germline lookup yields CDR1 MDHEN and CDR2 SYDVKM. Trimming removed 3 bases from V and 0 bases from J, with 8 bases in between. The CDR3 contains 14 residues. This receptor was obtained from a man aged 18 to 30 in good health. Some clones in this sample may be carry-over from other donors' samples. This chain links TRBV28 with TRBJ1-2, with D hard to call. What was sequenced was naive CD4+ T cells from PBMCs. The subset was: CD45RA+ positively selected. The chain's CDR3 is CASSLAGPNYGYTF. The CDR3 nucleotides read TGTGCCAGCAGTTTGGCCGGGCCTAACTATGGCTACACCTTC.